Sequencing of this T cell receptor (beta chain) was carried out in a study of blood T cell repertoires in COVID-19. Study-level information: PBMCs, B-cell-depleted T cells, or T cells were the source of the cDNA or gDNA that made up the material.

The CDR3 is made up of 14 amino acids. The V gene's germline CDR1 is LNHDA and CDR2 SQIVND (reference sequence). Trimming removed 6 bases at V and 4 bases at J, with 12 bases between. Per the study methods: Researchers report that nucleated cell counts were estimated from reference gene primer amplification. Clones were sequenced by immunoSEQ multiplex PCR, and TCRdb holds only the in-frame ones, with some missing. Clone size and the V and J calls come from that table; the DNA yielded D and trimming. The sample includes roughly 70,000 clones, around 87% of them seen just once. The chain links TRBV19 to TRBJ1-4, with D perhaps matching TRBD1 (5 bases). Material for sequencing was peripheral blood. The clonotype originates from a man aged 50-60 years with active COVID-19. CDR3 amino acids: CASSPRDFNEKLFF. The CDR3 bases are TGTGCCAGTAGCCCCAGGGATTTTAATGAAAAACTGTTTTTT.